These 14 T cell receptor beta chains came from one sample sequenced in a study of identical twins (TCRdb year 2016). Libraries were made using 5' RACE. The instrument was an Illumina HiSeq 2000. TCRdb reanalyzed the raw reads on its own, using fastp at Q25 for trimming and MiXCR for clone calling, and kept in-frame beta chains. Each CDR3 protein gets just one entry, which takes the most common genes and DNA from the rows behind it. In all, the sample holds 700,000 or so distinct CDR3 sequences, and 8.6% of those were seen once. The top ten hold approximately 0.96% of the sample. The same data also went into a second study, on yellow fever vaccine responses in identical twins.

The sequencing input was PBMCs. These receptors were taken from a woman aged 18 to 35 in good health.

Ten or more counts support this clonotype. This rearrangement joins TRBV29-1 to TRBJ2-3, with a weak D call TRBD1 (6 bases). The length of the CDR3 is 16 residues. Germline V gene sequence: CDR1 SQVTM, CDR2 ANQGSEA. Trimming took off 4 bases at V and 2 bases at J, with 19 bases between the two ends. CDR3 DNA: TGCAGCGTTGCAGGGGCTACATCCATGGTCACAGATACGCAGTATTTT. It is translated as CSVAGATSMVTDTQYF.

The chain combines TRBV5-1 with TRBJ2-7; 9 positions agree with TRBD2. The CDR3 is made up of 16 amino acids. The J segment lost 7 bases and the V segment lost 3 bases, leaving 14 bases of the junction unmatched. CDR1 and CDR2 from the germline V gene are SGHRS and YFSETQ. DNA for the CDR3: TGCGCCAGCAGCTCCACCGCCGGCGGGGGGGTGGGGGAGCAGTACTTC. This encodes CASSSTAGGGVGEQYF. Using reference TRBV5-1 and TRBJ2-7 for the parts outside the CDR3, the full variable domain is KAGVTQTPRYLIKTRGQQVTLSCSPISGHRSVSWYQQTPGQGLQFLFEYFSETQRNKGNFPGRFSGRQFSNSRSEMNVSTLELGDSALYLCASSSTAGGGVGEQYFGPGTRLTVT.

The chain recombines TRBV27 with TRBJ2-4; the D is unclear. The germline gives CDR1 MNHEY, CDR2 SMNVEV (reference sequence). Trimming shortened V by 0 bases and J by 0 bases, and 9 bases separated the two germline ends. The CDR3 runs to 16 residues. The CDR3 bases are TGTGCCAGCAGTTTATCCCCTAAGGTAGCCAAAAACATTCAGTACTTC. This translates into CASSLSPKVAKNIQYF.

This clonotype appeared a few times. The chain is built from TRBV10-3 and TRBJ2-2, with D hard to call. This CDR3 is built from 16 residues. The germline V gene encodes CDR1 ENHRY and CDR2 SYGVKD. V lost 2 bases, J lost 4 bases, and 14 bases lay in between. In DNA form, the CDR3 reads TGTGCCATCAGTGAGCTCGGCGCGGACCCCACCGGGGAGCTGTTTTTT. Translated, it gives CAISELGADPTGELFF.

Concerning this clonotype: Without the conserved terminal phenylalanine or tryptophan, this CDR3 likely stems from a read error. The chain uses TRBV29-1 and TRBJ1-2, with D uncertain. CDR1 is SQVTM and CDR2 is ANQGSEA in the germline V gene. This CDR3 has 11 residues. Deletions cut 4 bases from V and 3 bases from J, with 6 bases between. CDR3 in DNA: TGCAGCGTTGTCTCTGACTATGGCTACACCTTA. Translated, it gives CSVVSDYGYTL.

The rearrangement uses TRBV2 and TRBJ2-2, with 9 bases that match TRBD2. J was trimmed by 9 bases and V by 6 bases; bases with no gene match: 11. Germline V CDR1 and CDR2: SNHLY, FYNNEI. The CDR3 sequence is 15 residues long. The CDR3 loop is CASSVRLAEGRELFF. CDR3 DNA sequence: TGTGCCAGCAGCGTACGACTAGCGGAAGGGAGGGAGCTGTTTTTT.

This clonotype was counted only a few times. The chain has TRBV7-3 and TRBJ2-5; no clear D gene. Germline V lookup: CDR1 SGHTA, CDR2 FQGTGA. Trimming removed 0 bases at V and 5 bases at J, with 10 bases between. The CDR3 has 14 amino acids. CDR3 in amino acids: CASSLTPSRETQYF. CDR3 sequence (DNA): TGTGCCAGCAGCTTAACCCCCTCACGCGAGACCCAGTACTTC.

This clonotype has a handful of counts. V is TRBV4-2 and J is TRBJ2-5; D is unclear. The length of the CDR3 is 21 residues. In germline, CDR1 is LGHNA, CDR2 YNFKEQ. Trimming cost V 0 bases and J 0 bases, with 26 bases left between them. The CDR3 DNA sequence: TGTGCCAGCAGCCAAGAGTCTTCCACATCCTACTCCACCGGGTACCAAGAGACCCAGTACTTC. Its protein product is CASSQESSTSYSTGYQETQYF.

The chain couples TRBV19 to TRBJ2-1, with 9 bases identical to TRBD2. CDR1 is LNHDA, CDR2 SQIVND, per germline (reference sequence). This CDR3 comprises 20 residues. Trimming took 6 bases from V and 4 from J; bases not matched to a gene: 22. The CDR3 reads CASRTGYSSGGRGFYNEQFF. CDR3 sequence (DNA): TGTGCCAGTAGGACAGGGTACTCCTCCGGCGGGAGGGGGTTTTACAATGAGCAGTTCTTC.

This clonotype has only a few counts. The chain combines TRBV4-2 with TRBJ2-1; D is unclear. The CDR3 has 16 residues. The V end was cut by 1 base, the J end by 3 bases, with 13 bases between. Per germline, CDR1 LGHNA and CDR2 YNFKEQ. The CDR3 nucleotides are TGTGCCAGCAGCCAAGGGTTCAGCGAGAACTACAATGAGCAGTTCTTC. It codes for CASSQGFSENYNEQFF.

This clonotype has only a few counts. V is TRBV5-6 and J is TRBJ1-1; D is perhaps TRBD1 (6 bases). Deletions cut 3 bases from V and 0 bases from J, with 12 bases between. CDR3 size: 15 residues. Germline values: CDR1 SGHDT, CDR2 YYEEEE. The CDR3 DNA is TGTGCCAGCAGCTATGGACAGAACATGAACACTGAAGCTTTCTTT. It specifies CASSYGQNMNTEAFF. Based on the CDR3 plus reference TRBV5-6 and TRBJ1-1, the full variable domain is DAGVTQSPTHLIKTRGQQVTLRCSPKSGHDTVSWYQQALGQGPQFIFQYYEEEERQRGNFPDRFSGHQFPNYSSELNVNALLLGDSALYLCASSYGQNMNTEAFFGQGTRLTVV.

The rearrangement links TRBV5-6 to TRBJ2-7; D may be TRBD2 (6 bases). The CDR3 runs 13 residues. V gave up 1 base and J gave up 4 bases, with 9 bases separating them. The germline V gene has CDR1 SGHDT and CDR2 YYEEEE. CDR3 loop: CASSLFAGYEQYF. The CDR3 DNA reads as TGTGCCAGCAGCTTGTTTGCGGGATACGAGCAGTACTTC. Full variable domain (missing parts from reference TRBV5-6 and TRBJ2-7): DAGVTQSPTHLIKTRGQQVTLRCSPKSGHDTVSWYQQALGQGPQFIFQYYEEEERQRGNFPDRFSGHQFPNYSSELNVNALLLGDSALYLCASSLFAGYEQYFGPGTRLTVT.

This clonotype was counted at least ten times. This rearrangement joins TRBV7-2 to TRBJ2-7; a weak D match, TRBD2 (5 bases). V lost 1 base, J lost 2 bases, and 9 bases lay in between. The CDR3 is 14 amino acids. Germline CDR1 SGHTA, CDR2 FQGNSA. The CDR3 DNA sequence: TGTGCCAGCAGCTTAGGAGGGTCCACCTACGAGCAGTACTTC. It encodes CASSLGGSTYEQYF.

J is TRBJ2-7 and V is TRBV27; D is perhaps TRBD2 (6 bases). V was clipped by 5 bases and J by 3 bases, with 14 bases between them. The germline V gene encodes CDR1 MNHEY and CDR2 SMNVEV (reference sequence). CDR3 length: 14 amino acids. CDR3 DNA: TGTGCCAGCAGTCCCCGGAGCGGGCGCTACGAGCAGTACTTC. Amino acids: CASSPRSGRYEQYF.